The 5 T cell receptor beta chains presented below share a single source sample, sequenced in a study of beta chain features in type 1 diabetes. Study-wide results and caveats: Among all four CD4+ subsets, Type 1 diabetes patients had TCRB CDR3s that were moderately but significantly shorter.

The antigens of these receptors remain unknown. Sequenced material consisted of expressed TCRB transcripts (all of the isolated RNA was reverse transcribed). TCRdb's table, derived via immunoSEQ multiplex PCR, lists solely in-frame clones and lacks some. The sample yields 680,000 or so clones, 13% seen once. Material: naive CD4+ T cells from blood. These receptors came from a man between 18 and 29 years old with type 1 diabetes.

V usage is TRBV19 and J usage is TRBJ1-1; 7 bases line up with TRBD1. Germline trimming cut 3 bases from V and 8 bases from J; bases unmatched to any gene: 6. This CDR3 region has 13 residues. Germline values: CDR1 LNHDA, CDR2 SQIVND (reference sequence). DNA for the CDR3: TGTGCCAGTAGTATGATTACAGGGGCCGAAGCTTTCTTT. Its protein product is CASSMITGAEAFF.

This CDR3 is CSVDRQQFEAFF. Written as DNA, the CDR3 is TGCAGCGTTGATCGTCAGCAGTTTGAAGCTTTCTTT. V usage is TRBV29-1 and J usage is TRBJ1-1; D uncertain. The V and J ends lost 3 bases and 7 bases respectively, with 12 bases between them. This CDR3 is built from 12 residues. The germline gives CDR1 SQVTM, CDR2 ANQGSEA.

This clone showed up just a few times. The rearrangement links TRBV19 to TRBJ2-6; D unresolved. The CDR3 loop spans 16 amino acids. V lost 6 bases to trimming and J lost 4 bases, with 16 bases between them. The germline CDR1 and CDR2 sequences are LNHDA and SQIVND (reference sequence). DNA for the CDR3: TGTGCCAGTAGCCACACCCAGTGGTCCGGGGCCAACGTCCTGACTTTC. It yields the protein CASSHTQWSGANVLTF.

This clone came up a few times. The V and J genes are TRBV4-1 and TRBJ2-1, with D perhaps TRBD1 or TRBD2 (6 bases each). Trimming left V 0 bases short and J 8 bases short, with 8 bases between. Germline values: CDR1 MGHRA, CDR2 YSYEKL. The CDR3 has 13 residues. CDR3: CASSQEEGDEQFF. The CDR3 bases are TGCGCCAGCAGCCAAGAGGAGGGGGATGAGCAGTTCTTC.

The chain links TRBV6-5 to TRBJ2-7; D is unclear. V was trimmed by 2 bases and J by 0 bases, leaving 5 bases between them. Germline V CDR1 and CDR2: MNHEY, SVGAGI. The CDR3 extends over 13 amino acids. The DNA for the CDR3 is TGTGCCAGCAGTTACCTGAGCTCCTACGAGCAGTACTTC. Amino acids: CASSYLSSYEQYF.